The 13 T cell receptor beta chains reported below all come from one sample, sequenced in a study of blood T cell repertoires in COVID-19. The data were produced by immunoSEQ multiplex PCR, yet TCRdb's version contains in-frame clones alone and is incomplete. This table has tens of thousands of clones, roughly 89% appearing once. Source material: peripheral blood. The receptors were gathered from a man aged 55 to 70 with active COVID-19.

The V gene is TRBV28, the J gene TRBJ1-5, with 7 bases that match TRBD1. The CDR3 length is 15 residues. The V segment lost 6 bases and the J segment 5 bases; nucleotides outside the gene matches: 10. The germline V gene has CDR1 MDHEN and CDR2 SYDVKM. The CDR3 protein is CASRRVTGKDQPQHF. As DNA, the CDR3 is TGTGCCAGCAGACGGGTGACAGGGAAGGATCAGCCCCAGCATTTT.

This rearrangement joins TRBV9 to TRBJ2-1, with 7 nucleotides matching TRBD1. Germline V lookup: CDR1 SGDLS, CDR2 YYNGEE. This CDR3 contains 15 residues. J was trimmed by 0 bases and V by 3 bases; bases with no gene match: 3. CDR3 DNA: TGTGCCAGCAGCGCCGGGACAGACTCCTACAATGAGCAGTTCTTC. Translated: CASSAGTDSYNEQFF.

V and J are TRBV7-9 and TRBJ2-7; 8 bases align to TRBD2. Germline V gene sequence: CDR1 SEHNR, CDR2 FQNEAQ (reference sequence). Trimming removed 5 bases from V and 1 base from J; junction bases left unmatched: 10. The CDR3 consists of 16 residues. CDR3 sequence (DNA): TGTGCCAGCAGCGCCCATAGCGGGACGGCGTCCTACGAGCAGTACTTC. Translation: CASSAHSGTASYEQYF.

The CDR3 sequence is CASSQVSRKETQYF. DNA of the CDR3: TGTGCCAGCAGCCAAGTGTCTAGAAAAGAGACCCAGTACTTC. The chain links TRBV3-1 (or the pseudogene TRBV3-2) to TRBJ2-5, with D unresolved. The V end was cut by 1 base, the J end by 3 bases, with 9 bases between. This CDR3 comprises 14 residues. Germline values: CDR1 LGHDT, CDR2 YNNKEL (reference sequence).

This sequence joins TRBV9 and TRBJ1-6; tentatively, D is TRBD1 (6 bases). The V end lost 3 bases, the J end lost 7 bases, and 17 bases lay between the germline ends. CDR3 size: 16 residues. Germline CDR1 and CDR2: SGDLS and YYNGEE. In DNA form, the CDR3 reads TGTGCCAGCAGCGCGGGACAAACGTCTCAAAATTCACCCCTCCACTTT. This translates into CASSAGQTSQNSPLHF.

The rearrangement links TRBV6-6 to TRBJ1-1; 9 bases match TRBD1. Trimming took 6 bases from V and 8 from J; bases not matched to a gene: 4. Germline V gene sequence: CDR1 MNHNY, CDR2 SVGAGI (reference sequence). The CDR3 length is 12 residues. The CDR3 reads CASRGTGWEAFF. In DNA form, the CDR3 reads TGTGCCAGCAGGGGGACAGGGTGGGAAGCTTTCTTT.

The rearrangement uses TRBV7-3 and TRBJ2-3; TRBD2 matches at 12 bases. With 3 bases clipped from V and 5 bases from J, the junction kept 3 bases outside the gene matches. The CDR3 runs to 15 residues. Germline values: CDR1 SGHTA, CDR2 FQGTGA. CDR3 DNA sequence: TGTGCCAGCAGCTTGACTAGCGGGAGTGGAGATACGCAGTATTTT. It translates to CASSLTSGSGDTQYF.

The chain links TRBV2 to TRBJ2-7, with TRBD1 matching 9 bases. The germline V gene encodes CDR1 SNHLY and CDR2 FYNNEI. J was trimmed by 1 base and V by 7 bases; bases with no gene match: 5. The CDR3 has 14 residues. CDR3 nucleotide sequence: TGTGCCAGCATGACGGACAGGGGTTCCTACGAGCAGTACTTC. It translates to CASMTDRGSYEQYF. Full variable domain (remainder filled in from reference TRBV2 and TRBJ2-7): EPEVTQTPSHQVTQMGQEVILRCVPISNHLYFYWYRQILGQKVEFLVSFYNNEISEKSEIFDDQFSVERPDGSNFTLKIRSTKLEDSAMYFCASMTDRGSYEQYFGPGTRLTVT.

V gene TRBV7-8 combines with J gene TRBJ2-7, with 7 positions matching TRBD1. Losses at the gene ends were 6 bases for V and 7 bases for J; bases not matched to a gene: 12. There are 14 residues in the CDR3. From germline, CDR1 is SGHVS and CDR2 FQNEAQ. The CDR3 sequence is CASRPRTGWGEQYF. The CDR3 nucleotides are TGTGCCAGCAGACCCAGGACAGGATGGGGTGAGCAGTACTTC.

This CDR3 reads CASSQEWTEQETQYF. For the CDR3, the DNA is TGTGCCAGCAGCCAAGAGTGGACTGAACAAGAGACCCAGTACTTC. This chain links TRBV4-2 with TRBJ2-5; weak D call: TRBD2 (5 bases). Germline CDR1 LGHNA, CDR2 YNFKEQ. This CDR3 is built from 15 residues. V lost 0 bases and J lost 2, with 10 bases in between.

The chain combines TRBV6-1 with TRBJ1-1, with D uncertain. The CDR3 runs to 15 residues. Germline CDR1 MNHNS, CDR2 SASEGT. Trimming took off 3 bases at V and 1 base at J, with 12 bases between the two ends. CDR3 amino acids: CASSDSRSQNTEAFF. CDR3 coding DNA: TGTGCCAGCAGTGATAGTAGAAGCCAGAACACTGAAGCTTTCTTT.

The CDR3 nucleotides are TGTGCCAGCAGCTTGGCCAGGGGGGACGGAGAGACCCAGTACTTC. Protein sequence: CASSLARGDGETQYF. This rearrangement joins TRBV5-6 to TRBJ2-5, with a weak D call TRBD1 (7 bases). V was clipped by 0 bases and J by 4 bases, with 13 bases between them. Germline-derived CDR1 and CDR2 are SGHDT and YYEEEE. The length of the CDR3 is 15 residues.

The chain has TRBV27 and TRBJ2-7; the D gene is possibly TRBD2 (6 bases). There are 13 residues in the CDR3. CDR1 MNHEY and CDR2 SMNVEV come from the germline V gene (reference sequence). V dropped 6 bases and J dropped 2 bases, with 11 bases sitting between them. The CDR3 sequence: CASRTSAAYEQYF. CDR3 nucleotides: TGTGCCAGCAGGACTAGTGCTGCCTACGAGCAGTACTTC.